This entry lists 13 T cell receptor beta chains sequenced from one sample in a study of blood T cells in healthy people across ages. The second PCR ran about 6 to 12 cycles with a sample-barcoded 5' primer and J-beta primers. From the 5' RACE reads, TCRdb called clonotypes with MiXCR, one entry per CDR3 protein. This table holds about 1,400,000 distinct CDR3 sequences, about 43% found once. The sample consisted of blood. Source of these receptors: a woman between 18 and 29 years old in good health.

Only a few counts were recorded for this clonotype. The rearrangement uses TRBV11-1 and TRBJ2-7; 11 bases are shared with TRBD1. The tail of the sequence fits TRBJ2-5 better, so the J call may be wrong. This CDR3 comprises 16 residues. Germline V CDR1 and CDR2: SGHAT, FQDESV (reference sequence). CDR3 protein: CASSPGQGASQETQYF. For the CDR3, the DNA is TGTGCCAGCAGCCCCGGACAGGGGGCGTCTCAAGAGACCCAGTACTTC.

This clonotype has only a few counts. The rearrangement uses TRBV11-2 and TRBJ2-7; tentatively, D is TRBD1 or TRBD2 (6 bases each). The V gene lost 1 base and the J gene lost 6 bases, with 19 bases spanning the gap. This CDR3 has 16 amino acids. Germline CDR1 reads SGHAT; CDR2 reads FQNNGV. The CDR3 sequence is CASSLAWGMGGREQYF. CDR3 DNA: TGTGCCAGCAGCTTAGCCTGGGGGATGGGGGGCCGCGAGCAGTACTTC.

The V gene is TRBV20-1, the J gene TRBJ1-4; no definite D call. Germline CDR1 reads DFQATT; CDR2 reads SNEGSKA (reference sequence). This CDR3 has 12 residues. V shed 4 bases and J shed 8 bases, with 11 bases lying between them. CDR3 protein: CSANENKEKLFF. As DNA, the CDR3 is TGCAGTGCTAATGAGAACAAAGAAAAACTGTTTTTT.

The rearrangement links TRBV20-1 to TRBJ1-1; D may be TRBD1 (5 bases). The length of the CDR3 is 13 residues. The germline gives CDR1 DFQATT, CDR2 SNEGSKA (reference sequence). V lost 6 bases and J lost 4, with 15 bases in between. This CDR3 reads CSAYPIGGTEAFF. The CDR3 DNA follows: TGCAGTGCCTACCCCATCGGGGGCACTGAAGCTTTCTTT.

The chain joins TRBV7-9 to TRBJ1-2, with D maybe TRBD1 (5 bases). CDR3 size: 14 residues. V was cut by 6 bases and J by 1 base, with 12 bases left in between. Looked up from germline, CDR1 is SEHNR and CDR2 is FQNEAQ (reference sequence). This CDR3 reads CASSETVDNYGYTF. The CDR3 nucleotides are TGTGCCAGCAGTGAGACAGTTGATAACTATGGCTACACCTTC. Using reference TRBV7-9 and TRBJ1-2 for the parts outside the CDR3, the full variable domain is DTGVSQNPRHKITKRGQNVTFRCDPISEHNRLYWYRQTLGQGPEFLTYFQNEAQLEKSRLLSDRFSAERPKGSFSTLEIQRTEQGDSAMYLCASSETVDNYGYTFGSGTRLTVV.

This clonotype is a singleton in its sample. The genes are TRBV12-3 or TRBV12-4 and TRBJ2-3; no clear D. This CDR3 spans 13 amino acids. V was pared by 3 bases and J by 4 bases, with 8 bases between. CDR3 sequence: CASSLYSADTQYF. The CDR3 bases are TGTGCCAGCAGTTTGTACAGCGCAGATACGCAGTATTTT.

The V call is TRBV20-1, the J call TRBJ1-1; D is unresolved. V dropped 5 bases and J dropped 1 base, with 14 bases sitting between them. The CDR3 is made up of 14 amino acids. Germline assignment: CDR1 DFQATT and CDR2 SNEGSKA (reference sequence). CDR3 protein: CSARVGPRNTEAFF. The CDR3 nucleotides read TGCAGTGCTCGAGTAGGGCCAAGGAACACTGAAGCTTTCTTT.

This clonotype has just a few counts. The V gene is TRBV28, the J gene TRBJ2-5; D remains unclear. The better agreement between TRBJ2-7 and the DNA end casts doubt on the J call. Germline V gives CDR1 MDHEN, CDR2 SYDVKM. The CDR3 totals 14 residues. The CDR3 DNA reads TGTGCCAGCAGTTTATCGCAAAGCCGCTACGAGCAGTACTTC. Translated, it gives CASSLSQSRYEQYF.

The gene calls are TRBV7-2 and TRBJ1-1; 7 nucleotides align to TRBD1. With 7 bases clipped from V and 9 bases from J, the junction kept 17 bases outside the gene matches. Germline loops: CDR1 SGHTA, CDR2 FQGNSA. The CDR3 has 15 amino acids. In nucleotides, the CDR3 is TGTGCCAGCACCCTCTGGGAGGGGGCGAAGACCCAAGCTTTCTTT. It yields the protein CASTLWEGAKTQAFF.

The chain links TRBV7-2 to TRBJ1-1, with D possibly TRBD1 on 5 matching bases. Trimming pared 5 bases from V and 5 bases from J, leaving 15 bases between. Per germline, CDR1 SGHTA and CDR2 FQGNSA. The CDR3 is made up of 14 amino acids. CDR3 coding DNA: TGTGCCAGCAGCCCTTGGGGGGTGGGGACTGAAGCTTTCTTT. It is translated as CASSPWGVGTEAFF.

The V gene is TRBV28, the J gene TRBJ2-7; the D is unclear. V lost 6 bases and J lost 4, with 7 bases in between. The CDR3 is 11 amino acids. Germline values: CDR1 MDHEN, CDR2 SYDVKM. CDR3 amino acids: CASRSRYEQYF. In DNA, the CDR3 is TGTGCCAGCAGGTCCCGTTACGAGCAGTACTTC.

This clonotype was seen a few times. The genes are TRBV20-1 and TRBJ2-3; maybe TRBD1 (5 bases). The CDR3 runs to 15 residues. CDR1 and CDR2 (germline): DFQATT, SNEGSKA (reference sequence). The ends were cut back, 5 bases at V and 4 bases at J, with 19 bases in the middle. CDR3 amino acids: CSARLQDRAADTQYF. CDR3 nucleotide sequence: TGCAGTGCTCGCTTACAGGACCGTGCCGCAGATACGCAGTATTTT.

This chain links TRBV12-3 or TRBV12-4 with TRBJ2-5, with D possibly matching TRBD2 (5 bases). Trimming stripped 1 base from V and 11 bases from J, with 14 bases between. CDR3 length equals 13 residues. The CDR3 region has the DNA TGTGCCAGCAGTTTAGAGGTCGGAGGCGGGCAGTACTTC. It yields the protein CASSLEVGGGQYF.